Below, 26 T cell receptor beta chains from the same sample are listed, as sequenced in a study of T cells in Graves' hyperthyroidism and ophthalmopathy. The CDR3 regions of TCR beta were amplified from RNA transcripts. The HTBI primer set was used in a first-round RT-PCR of the TCR CDR3. One entry per CDR3 protein results from TCRdb running MiXCR on the multiplex PCR reads. The table lists about 350,000 distinct CDR3 sequences, approximately 15% of them singletons. The sequenced sample consisted of blood. These receptors were collected from a woman between 25 and 40 years old with Graves' hyperthyroidism.

The V call is TRBV7-6, the J call TRBJ2-3, with a possible D match to TRBD2 (6 bases). The ends were cut back, 3 bases at V and 2 bases at J, with 12 bases in the middle. The germline gives CDR1 SGHVS, CDR2 FNYEAQ. The CDR3 has 15 residues. The CDR3 reads CASSLGDLLTDTQYF. The CDR3 DNA is TGTGCCAGCAGCTTGGGGGACTTACTCACAGATACGCAGTATTTT.

The J gene is TRBJ2-1, the V gene TRBV29-1; D remains unclear. The CDR3 is made up of 12 amino acids. Between the trimmed V and J ends, which lost 5 bases and 2 bases, there was a span of 7 bases. CDR1 SQVTM and CDR2 ANQGSEA come from the germline V gene. The CDR3 DNA reads TGCAGCGTTCTCATCACCTACAATGAGCAGTTCTTC. Translating it yields CSVLITYNEQFF.

This clonotype was seen repeatedly, ten times or more. The chain combines TRBV28 with TRBJ2-7; 10 nucleotides match TRBD2. Germline V gene sequence: CDR1 MDHEN, CDR2 SYDVKM. The trim removed 3 bases at V and 3 bases at J, leaving 8 bases unmatched. The CDR3 runs to 16 residues. The CDR3 DNA follows: TGTGCCAGCAGTTTCCGGAAGGCTAGCGGGAGCTACGAGCAGTACTTC. Protein: CASSFRKASGSYEQYF.

This clonotype was detected ten times or more. The J gene is TRBJ2-1, the V gene TRBV28, with TRBD2 as a possible D gene (5 bases). Per the germline V gene, CDR1 is MDHEN and CDR2 is SYDVKM. The CDR3 has 16 amino acids. The V end was cut by 5 bases, the J end by 4 bases, with 18 bases between. The DNA of the CDR3 is TGTGCCAGCAGTATTCTAGGACTGGGTCTTTACAATGAGCAGTTCTTC. Protein product: CASSILGLGLYNEQFF.

There are a few counts of this clonotype. The V gene is TRBV19, the J gene TRBJ2-6; D is unresolved. This CDR3 region has 15 residues. Trimming removed 9 bases at V and 2 bases at J, with 14 bases between. The germline V gene encodes CDR1 LNHDA and CDR2 SQIVND (reference sequence). The DNA of the CDR3 is TGTGCCAGCCCGTATAGGGTCACTGGGGCCAACGTCCTGACTTTC. Translated, it gives CASPYRVTGANVLTF. Full variable domain (rest looked up from reference TRBV19 and TRBJ2-6): DGGITQSPKYLFRKEGQNVTLSCEQNLNHDAMYWYRQDPGQGLRLIYYSQIVNDFQKGDIAEGYSVSREKKESFPLTVTSAQKNPTAFYLCASPYRVTGANVLTFGAGSRLTVL.

This clonotype was seen many times. The V call is TRBV20-1, the J call TRBJ2-5, with 9 nucleotides matching TRBD2. Germline CDR1 DFQATT, CDR2 SNEGSKA (reference sequence). The length of the CDR3 is 14 residues. The J segment lost 1 base and the V segment lost 6 bases, leaving 6 bases of the junction unmatched. This CDR3 is CSASPGLAQETQYF. The CDR3 region has the DNA TGCAGTGCATCGCCGGGACTAGCCCAAGAGACCCAGTACTTC.

V gene TRBV27 combines with J gene TRBJ2-7; 15 bases align to TRBD2. Germline assignment: CDR1 MNHEY and CDR2 SMNVEV (reference sequence). Trimming took 5 bases from V and 2 from J; bases not matched to a gene: 7. CDR3 length: 17 residues. Here the CDR3 reads CASSPGLAGGYAYEQYF. CDR3 nucleotides: TGTGCCAGCAGTCCGGGACTAGCGGGAGGATATGCCTACGAGCAGTACTTC.

At least ten counts were recorded for this clonotype. The V and J genes are TRBV20-1 and TRBJ2-7, with D perhaps matching TRBD2 (7 bases). CDR1 and CDR2 from the germline V gene are DFQATT and SNEGSKA (reference sequence). This CDR3 comprises 16 residues. V gave up 6 bases and J gave up 7 bases, with 28 bases separating them. CDR3 protein: CSAHPVGEGGTGEQYF. The DNA for the CDR3 is TGCAGTGCCCACCCCGTAGGGGAGGGGGGAACAGGGGAGCAGTACTTC.

This clonotype was picked up many times. This sequence joins TRBV20-1 and TRBJ2-5; a possible D gene is TRBD1 (7 bases). The germline V gene has CDR1 DFQATT and CDR2 SNEGSKA (reference sequence). V gave up 5 bases and J gave up 3 bases, with 16 bases separating them. The CDR3 loop spans 14 amino acids. CDR3 nucleotides: TGCAGTGCTCGACCCGACAGGGAGGAAGAGACCCAGTACTTC. Amino acid sequence: CSARPDREEETQYF.

The J gene is TRBJ2-2, the V gene TRBV20-1, with D uncertain. The CDR3 loop spans 15 amino acids. The germline V and J ends were trimmed by 5 bases and 0 bases, with 13 bases remaining between them. The germline CDR1 and CDR2 sequences are DFQATT and SNEGSKA (reference sequence). CDR3 nucleotide sequence: TGCAGTGCTGTAGCCGCATCCGCGAACACCGGGGAGCTGTTTTTT. Encoded protein: CSAVAASANTGELFF.

This clonotype showed up many times. The V gene is TRBV12-3 or TRBV12-4, the J gene TRBJ1-1; D might be TRBD1 (6 bases). This CDR3 is built from 13 residues. The ends were cut back, 6 bases at V and 8 bases at J, with 16 bases in the middle. The CDR3: CASRGTTGTEAFF. CDR3 DNA: TGTGCCAGCAGGGGTACTACAGGGACCGAAGCTTTCTTT.

This clonotype showed up many times. J is TRBJ2-7 and V is TRBV7-9; 9 nucleotides line up with TRBD2. The CDR3 runs to 16 residues. CDR1 SEHNR and CDR2 FQNEAQ come from the germline V gene (reference sequence). V lost 0 bases, J lost 4 bases, and 7 bases stayed unmatched. The CDR3 DNA is TGTGCCAGCAGCTTAGCGATGGCGGGAGGGCCGTACGAGCAGTACTTC. This translates into CASSLAMAGGPYEQYF.

This clonotype has just one count. CDR3 sequence reads: CASSEPPMNTEAFF. The CDR3 bases are TGCGCCAGCAGTGAGCCCCCGATGAACACTGAAGCTTTCTTT. The rearrangement links TRBV10-2 to TRBJ1-1; D unclear. Germline V gene sequence: CDR1 WSHSY, CDR2 SAAADI. Deletions cut 2 bases from V and 0 bases from J, with 7 bases between. The CDR3 covers 14 residues.

The chain joins TRBV29-1 to TRBJ2-3, with a weak D call TRBD1 (5 bases). Trimming pared 8 bases from V and 1 base from J, leaving 10 bases between. Germline CDR1 is SQVTM and CDR2 is ANQGSEA. The CDR3 contains 12 residues. The CDR3 here is CSSVTGTDTQYF. The DNA for the CDR3 is TGCAGCTCCGTGACAGGCACAGATACGCAGTATTTT.

This clonotype was seen a few times. The chain joins TRBV20-1 to TRBJ2-6; a weak D match, TRBD1 (6 bases). V gave up 5 bases and J gave up 1 base, with 12 bases separating them. Germline V gene lookup returns CDR1 DFQATT and CDR2 SNEGSKA (reference sequence). The CDR3 runs to 15 residues. The CDR3 loop is CSAPPGQSGANVLTF. The CDR3 DNA reads as TGCAGTGCTCCGCCAGGACAGTCTGGGGCCAACGTCCTGACTTTC.

This chain connects TRBV11-2 to TRBJ2-7; D call uncertain. This CDR3 has 15 amino acids. Between the trimmed V and J ends, which lost 4 bases and 1 base, there was a span of 14 bases. Germline lookup yields CDR1 SGHAT and CDR2 FQNNGV. The CDR3 nucleotides are TGTGCCAGCAGCTCCCCGGCAGAAGTATCCTACGAGCAGTACTTC. Its translation is CASSSPAEVSYEQYF.

This clonotype appeared a few times. The chain has TRBV4-2 and TRBJ2-5, with 7 bases identical to TRBD2. V lost 1 base and J lost 12; bases outside the gene matches: 8. CDR3 length equals 13 residues. Germline V gene lookup returns CDR1 LGHNA and CDR2 YNFKEQ. DNA for the CDR3: TGTGCCAGCAGCCAAGGTAGGCTAGCGGCTAAGTACTTC. Translated: CASSQGRLAAKYF.

The chain links TRBV7-9 to TRBJ2-1, with 10 bases lining up with TRBD1. CDR3 length equals 16 residues. Trimming at V came to 5 bases and at J to 5 bases, leaving 9 bases not matched to a gene. The germline V gene has CDR1 SEHNR and CDR2 FQNEAQ (reference sequence). The CDR3 region is CASSPTGTGDDNEQFF. The CDR3 DNA reads as TGTGCCAGCAGCCCTACCGGGACAGGGGACGACAATGAGCAGTTCTTC.

This clonotype was observed a handful of times. The gene calls are TRBV3-1 and TRBJ1-5, with no clear D. The CDR3 is made up of 14 amino acids. CDR1 LGHDT and CDR2 YNNKEL come from the germline V gene (reference sequence). The V and J ends lost 1 base and 5 bases respectively, with 9 bases between them. This chain's CDR3 is CASSQVVGYQPQHF. CDR3 nucleotide sequence: TGTGCCAGCAGCCAAGTCGTCGGCTATCAGCCCCAGCATTTT. Complete variable domain (other parts from reference TRBV3-1 and TRBJ1-5): DTAVSQTPKYLVTQMGNDKSIKCEQNLGHDTMYWYKQDSKKFLKIMFSYNNKELIINETVPNRFSPKSPDKAHLNLHINSLELGDSAVYFCASSQVVGYQPQHFGDGTRLSIL.

This clonotype showed up just a few times. The V gene is TRBV10-3, the J gene TRBJ1-2; 10 nucleotides agree with TRBD1. The CDR3 runs 15 residues. Germline-derived CDR1 and CDR2 are ENHRY and SYGVKD. Trimming removed 2 bases from V and 7 bases from J; junction bases left unmatched: 7. The CDR3 DNA is TGTGCCATCAGTGAGACGAGACAGGGGGCGCCTGGCTACACCTTC. Its translation is CAISETRQGAPGYTF.

This clonotype was detected ten times or more. The chain has TRBV28 and TRBJ1-4; 10 positions match TRBD1. The CDR3 extends over 19 amino acids. Germline V lookup: CDR1 MDHEN, CDR2 SYDVKM. V lost 4 bases to trimming and J lost 6 bases; unmatched junction nucleotides: 17. CDR3 nucleotide sequence: TGTGCCAGCAGTTCAGGACCAGGAATCCGGGACAGGGGTGATGAAAAACTGTTTTTT. Residues: CASSSGPGIRDRGDEKLFF.

This clonotype was found many times. V usage is TRBV20-1 and J usage is TRBJ2-1; 12 bases match TRBD2. V dropped 6 bases and J dropped 0; count of bases not matched to a gene: 3. This CDR3 contains 15 residues. Germline V CDR1 and CDR2: DFQATT, SNEGSKA (reference sequence). The CDR3 DNA is TGCAGTGCACGGACTAGCGGGACCTCCTACAATGAGCAGTTCTTC. Translated, it gives CSARTSGTSYNEQFF.

This clonotype has ten or more counts. The CDR3 nucleotides are TGTGCCAGCATGGGACTAGCGGCCAACACACAAGAGACCCAGTACTTC. Encoded protein: CASMGLAANTQETQYF. The chain has TRBV12-3 or TRBV12-4 and TRBJ2-5, with 11 bases matching TRBD2. V lost 7 bases to trimming and J lost 2 bases; unmatched junction nucleotides: 9. The length of the CDR3 is 16 residues.

In its sample, this clonotype was seen many times. V usage is TRBV28 and J usage is TRBJ2-5; maybe TRBD1 (6 bases). The CDR3 extends over 16 amino acids. V was pared by 5 bases and J by 2 bases, with 18 bases between. Germline-derived CDR1 and CDR2 are MDHEN and SYDVKM. The CDR3 sequence: CASSQPLTGRQETQYF. The CDR3 coding sequence is TGTGCCAGCAGTCAACCCCTGACAGGACGACAAGAGACCCAGTACTTC.

This clonotype was detected only a few times. V gene TRBV4-3 combines with J gene TRBJ2-1, with D unclear. Trimming shortened V by 1 base and J by 3 bases, and 16 bases separated the two germline ends. Germline values: CDR1 LGHNA, CDR2 YSLEER. This CDR3 is built from 17 residues. CDR3 residues: CASSQGRYKVLYNEQFF. DNA of the CDR3: TGCGCCAGCAGCCAAGGACGGTACAAGGTGCTCTACAATGAGCAGTTCTTC.

This clonotype was observed a few times. The chain uses TRBV12-3 or TRBV12-4 and TRBJ1-3; 7 bases map to TRBD1. This CDR3 has 14 amino acids. V lost 5 bases, J lost 6 bases, and 7 bases stayed unmatched. Here the CDR3 reads CASSPGTATNTIYF. CDR3 nucleotide sequence: TGTGCCAGCAGTCCGGGGACAGCGACAAACACCATATATTTT.